This T cell receptor (beta chain) was sequenced in a study of cytomegalovirus exposure and HLA in healthy donors. Primers included in the PCR were 60 Vbeta and 13 Jbeta primers. Libraries were prepared by immunoSEQ multiplex PCR; TCRdb keeps only in-frame clonotypes and omits some of them. This table holds a few hundred thousand clones, roughly four fifths found once. The germline V gene has CDR1 MNHEY and CDR2 SMNVEV (reference sequence). V was clipped by 3 bases and J by 2 bases; unmatched bases: 3. The CDR3 has 15 residues. The TCR comes from a girl aged 10 to 17 in good health and CMV-seronegative. The J gene is TRBJ2-2, the V gene TRBV27, with TRBD1 matching over 7 bases. Sample: PBMCs. CDR3 region: CASSFDRVNTGELFF. In DNA form, the CDR3 reads TGTGCCAGCAGTTTCGACAGGGTCAACACCGGGGAGCTGTTTTTT.